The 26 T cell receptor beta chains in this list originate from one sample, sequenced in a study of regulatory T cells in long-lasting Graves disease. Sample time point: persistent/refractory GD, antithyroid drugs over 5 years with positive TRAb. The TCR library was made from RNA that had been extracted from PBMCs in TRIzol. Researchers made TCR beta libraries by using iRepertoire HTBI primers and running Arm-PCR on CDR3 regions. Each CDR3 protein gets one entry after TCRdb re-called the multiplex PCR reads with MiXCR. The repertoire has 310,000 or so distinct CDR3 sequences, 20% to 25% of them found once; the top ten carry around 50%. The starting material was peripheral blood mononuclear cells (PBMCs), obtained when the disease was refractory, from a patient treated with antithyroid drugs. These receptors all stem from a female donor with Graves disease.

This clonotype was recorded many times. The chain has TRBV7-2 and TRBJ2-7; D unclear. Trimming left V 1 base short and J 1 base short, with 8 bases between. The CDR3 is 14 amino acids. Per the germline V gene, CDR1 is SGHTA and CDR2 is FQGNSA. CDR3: CASSLVAGSYEQYF. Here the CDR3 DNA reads TGTGCCAGCAGCTTAGTGGCAGGATCCTACGAGCAGTACTTC.

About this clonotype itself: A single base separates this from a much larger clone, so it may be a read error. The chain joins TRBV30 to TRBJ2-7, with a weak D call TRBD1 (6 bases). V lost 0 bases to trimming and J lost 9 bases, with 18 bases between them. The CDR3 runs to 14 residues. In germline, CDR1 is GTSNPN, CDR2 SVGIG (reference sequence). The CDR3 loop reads CAWSVMGAKGGQYF. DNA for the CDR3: TGTGCCTGGAGTGTAATGGGGGCGAAGGGCGGGCAGTACTTC. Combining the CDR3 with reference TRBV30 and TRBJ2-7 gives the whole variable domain SQTIHQWPATLVQPVGSPLSLECTVEGTSNPNLYWYRQAAGRGLQLLFYSVGIGQISSEVPQNLSASRPQDRQFILSSKKLLLSDSGFYLCAWSVMGAKGGQYFGPGTRLTVT.

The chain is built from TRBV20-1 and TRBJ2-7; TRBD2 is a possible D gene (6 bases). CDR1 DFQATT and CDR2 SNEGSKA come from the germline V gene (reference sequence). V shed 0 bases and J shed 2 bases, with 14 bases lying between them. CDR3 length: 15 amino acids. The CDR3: CSARDIGGRTYEQYF. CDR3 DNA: TGCAGTGCTAGAGATATCGGGGGAAGGACCTACGAGCAGTACTTC.

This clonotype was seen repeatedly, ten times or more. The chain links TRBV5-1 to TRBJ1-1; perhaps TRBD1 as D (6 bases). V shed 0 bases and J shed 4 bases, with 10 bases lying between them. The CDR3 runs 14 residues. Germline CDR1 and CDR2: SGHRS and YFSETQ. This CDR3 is CASSLGGGGTEAFF. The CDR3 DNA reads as TGCGCCAGCAGCTTGGGCGGGGGCGGCACTGAAGCTTTCTTT.

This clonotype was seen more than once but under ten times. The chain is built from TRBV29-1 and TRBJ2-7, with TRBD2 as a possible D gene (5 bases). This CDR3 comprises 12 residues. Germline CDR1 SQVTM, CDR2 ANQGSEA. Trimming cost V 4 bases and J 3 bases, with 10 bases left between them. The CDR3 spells CSVGQTIYEQYF. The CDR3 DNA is TGCAGCGTTGGGCAGACTATCTACGAGCAGTACTTC.

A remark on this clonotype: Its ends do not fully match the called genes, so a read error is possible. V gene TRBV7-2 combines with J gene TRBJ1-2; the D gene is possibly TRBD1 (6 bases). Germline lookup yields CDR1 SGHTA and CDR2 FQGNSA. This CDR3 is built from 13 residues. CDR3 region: CASSLWDGGGYAF. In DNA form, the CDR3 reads TGTGCCAGCAGCTTATGGGACGGGGGGGGCTACGCCTTC.

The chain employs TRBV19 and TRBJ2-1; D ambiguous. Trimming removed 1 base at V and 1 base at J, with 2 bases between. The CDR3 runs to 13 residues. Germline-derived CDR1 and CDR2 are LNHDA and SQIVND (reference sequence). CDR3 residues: CASSIGSYNEQFF. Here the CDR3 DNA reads TGTGCCAGTAGTATAGGTTCCTACAATGAGCAGTTCTTC. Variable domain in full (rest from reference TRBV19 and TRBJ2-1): DGGITQSPKYLFRKEGQNVTLSCEQNLNHDAMYWYRQDPGQGLRLIYYSQIVNDFQKGDIAEGYSVSREKKESFPLTVTSAQKNPTAFYLCASSIGSYNEQFFGPGTRLTVL.

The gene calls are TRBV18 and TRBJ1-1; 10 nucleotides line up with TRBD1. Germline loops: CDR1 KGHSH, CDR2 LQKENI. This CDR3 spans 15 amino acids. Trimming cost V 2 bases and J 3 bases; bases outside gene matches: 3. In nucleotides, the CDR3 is TGTGCCAGCTCACCAGACAGGGGGCGGGACACTGAAGCTTTCTTT. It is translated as CASSPDRGRDTEAFF.

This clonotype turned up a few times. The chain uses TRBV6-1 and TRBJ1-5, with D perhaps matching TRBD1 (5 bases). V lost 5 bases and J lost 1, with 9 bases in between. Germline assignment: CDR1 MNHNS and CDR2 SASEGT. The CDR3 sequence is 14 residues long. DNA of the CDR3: TGTGCCAGCAGTCGACAGTTGAGCAATCAGCCCCAGCATTTT. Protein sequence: CASSRQLSNQPQHF.

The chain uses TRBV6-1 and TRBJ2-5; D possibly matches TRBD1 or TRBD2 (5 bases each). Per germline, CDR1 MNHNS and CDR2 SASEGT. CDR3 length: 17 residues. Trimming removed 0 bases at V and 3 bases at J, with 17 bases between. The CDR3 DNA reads TGTGCCAGCAGTGAAGCGGGCCCGGGACCCGGTGAAGAGACCCAGTACTTC. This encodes CASSEAGPGPGEETQYF.

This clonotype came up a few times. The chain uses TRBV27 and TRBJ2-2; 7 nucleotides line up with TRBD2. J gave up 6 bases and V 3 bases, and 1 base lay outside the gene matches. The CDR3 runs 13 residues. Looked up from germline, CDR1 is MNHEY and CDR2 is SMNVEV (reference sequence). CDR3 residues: CASSFGGAGELFF. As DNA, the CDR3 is TGTGCCAGCAGTTTTGGGGGGGCCGGGGAGCTGTTTTTT.

In DNA form, the CDR3 reads TGTGCCAGCAGCCTACTAGTAACCTACGAGCAGTACTTC. Translated: CASSLLVTYEQYF. The rearrangement uses TRBV11-2 and TRBJ2-7; possible D gene TRBD2, 5 bases. The CDR3 length is 13 residues. V shed 5 bases and J shed 2 bases, with 10 bases lying between them. CDR1 is SGHAT and CDR2 is FQNNGV in the germline V gene.

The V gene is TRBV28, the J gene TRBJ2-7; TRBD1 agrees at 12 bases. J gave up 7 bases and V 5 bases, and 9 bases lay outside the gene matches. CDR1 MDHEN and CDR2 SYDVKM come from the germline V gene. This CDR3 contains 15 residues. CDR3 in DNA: TGTGCCAGCAGTGATCCGGGACAGGGGGCGCGGGAGCAGTACTTC. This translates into CASSDPGQGAREQYF.

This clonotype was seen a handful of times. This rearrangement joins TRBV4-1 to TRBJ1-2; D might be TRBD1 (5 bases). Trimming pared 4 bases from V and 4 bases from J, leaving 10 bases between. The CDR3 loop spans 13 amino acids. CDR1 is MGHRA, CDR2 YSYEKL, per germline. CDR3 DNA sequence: TGCGCCAGCAGCCGTTCAGGGACCTATGGCTACACCTTC. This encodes CASSRSGTYGYTF.

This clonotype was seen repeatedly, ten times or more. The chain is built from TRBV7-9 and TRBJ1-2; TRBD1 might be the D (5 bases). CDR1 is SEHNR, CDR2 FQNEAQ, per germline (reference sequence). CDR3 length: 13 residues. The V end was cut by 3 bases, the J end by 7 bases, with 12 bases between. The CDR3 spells CASSFLERGGYTF. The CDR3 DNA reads TGTGCCAGCAGCTTCCTAGAGAGGGGTGGCTACACCTTC.

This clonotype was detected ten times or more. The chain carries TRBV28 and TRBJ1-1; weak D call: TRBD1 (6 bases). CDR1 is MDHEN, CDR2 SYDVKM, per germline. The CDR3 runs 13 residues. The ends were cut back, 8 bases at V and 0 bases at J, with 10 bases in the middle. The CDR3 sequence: CASFRGVNTEAFF. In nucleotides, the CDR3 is TGTGCCAGCTTCAGGGGCGTGAACACTGAAGCTTTCTTT.

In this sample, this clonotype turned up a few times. Here the CDR3 DNA reads TGTGCCAGCAGCCAAGCGGTGGCGGGACTCACAGATACGCAGTATTTT. Translated: CASSQAVAGLTDTQYF. V gene TRBV3-1 combines with J gene TRBJ2-3, with D possibly TRBD2 on 6 matching bases. The CDR3 runs 16 residues. Germline assignment: CDR1 LGHDT and CDR2 YNNKEL (reference sequence). V was cut by 1 base and J by 2 bases, with 13 bases left in between.

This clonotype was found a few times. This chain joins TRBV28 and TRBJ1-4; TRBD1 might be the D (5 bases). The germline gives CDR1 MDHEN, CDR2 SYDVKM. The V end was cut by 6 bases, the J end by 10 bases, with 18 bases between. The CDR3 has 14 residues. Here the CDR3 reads CASSDGGGVGKLFF. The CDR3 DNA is TGTGCCAGCAGCGACGGGGGTGGTGTGGGAAAACTGTTTTTT.

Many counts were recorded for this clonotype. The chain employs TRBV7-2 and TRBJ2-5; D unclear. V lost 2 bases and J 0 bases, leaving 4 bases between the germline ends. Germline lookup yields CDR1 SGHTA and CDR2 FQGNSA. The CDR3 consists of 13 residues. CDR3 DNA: TGTGCCAGCAGCTTACAGAACCAAGAGACCCAGTACTTC. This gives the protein CASSLQNQETQYF. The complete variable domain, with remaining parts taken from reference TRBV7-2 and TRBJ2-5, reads GAGVSQSPSNKVTEKGKDVELRCDPISGHTALYWYRQSLGQGLEFLIYFQGNSAPDKSGLPSDRFSAERTGGSVSTLTIQRTQQEDSAVYLCASSLQNQETQYFGPGTRLLVL.

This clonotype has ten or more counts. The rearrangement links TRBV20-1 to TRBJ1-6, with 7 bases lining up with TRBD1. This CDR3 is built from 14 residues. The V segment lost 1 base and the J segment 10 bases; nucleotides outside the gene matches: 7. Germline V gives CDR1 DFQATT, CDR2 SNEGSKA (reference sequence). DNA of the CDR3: TGCAGTGCTAGAGCTAGACAGGGAAACTCACCCCTCCACTTT. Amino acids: CSARARQGNSPLHF.

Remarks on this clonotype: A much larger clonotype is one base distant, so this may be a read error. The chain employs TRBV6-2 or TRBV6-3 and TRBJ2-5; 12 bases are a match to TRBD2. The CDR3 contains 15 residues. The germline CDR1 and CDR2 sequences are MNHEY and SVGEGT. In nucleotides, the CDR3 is TGTGCCTGCAGTAAAAGGACTAGCGGGACGGAGACCCAGTACTTC. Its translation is CACSKRTSGTETQYF.

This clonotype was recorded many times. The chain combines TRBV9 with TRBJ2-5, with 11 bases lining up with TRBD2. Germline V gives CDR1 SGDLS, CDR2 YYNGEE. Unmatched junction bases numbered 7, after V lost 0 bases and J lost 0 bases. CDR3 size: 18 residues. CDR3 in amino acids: CASSVGKLAGANQETQYF. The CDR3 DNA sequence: TGTGCCAGCAGCGTAGGGAAACTAGCGGGAGCGAACCAAGAGACCCAGTACTTC. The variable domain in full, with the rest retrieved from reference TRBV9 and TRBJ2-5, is DSGVTQTPKHLITATGQRVTLRCSPRSGDLSVYWYQQSLDQGLQFLIQYYNGEERAKGNILERFSAQQFPDLHSELNLSSLELGDSALYFCASSVGKLAGANQETQYFGPGTRLLVL.

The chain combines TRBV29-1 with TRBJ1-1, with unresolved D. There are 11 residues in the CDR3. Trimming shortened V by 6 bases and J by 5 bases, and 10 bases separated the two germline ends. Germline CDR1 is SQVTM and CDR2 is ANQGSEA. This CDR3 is CSVVEPTEAFF. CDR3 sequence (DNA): TGCAGCGTCGTGGAACCTACTGAAGCTTTCTTT.

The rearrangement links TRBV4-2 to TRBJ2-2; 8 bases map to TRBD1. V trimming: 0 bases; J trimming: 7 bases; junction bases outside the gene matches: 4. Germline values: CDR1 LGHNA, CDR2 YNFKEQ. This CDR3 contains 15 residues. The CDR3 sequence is CASSQDRGPVGELFF. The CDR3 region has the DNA TGTGCCAGCAGCCAAGACAGGGGGCCAGTCGGGGAGCTGTTTTTT.

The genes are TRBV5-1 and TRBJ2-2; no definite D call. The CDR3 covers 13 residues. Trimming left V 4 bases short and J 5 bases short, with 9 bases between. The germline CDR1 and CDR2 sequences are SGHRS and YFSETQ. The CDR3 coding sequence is TGCGCCAGCAGCCTCTCCCAAACCGGGGAGCTGTTTTTT. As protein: CASSLSQTGELFF.

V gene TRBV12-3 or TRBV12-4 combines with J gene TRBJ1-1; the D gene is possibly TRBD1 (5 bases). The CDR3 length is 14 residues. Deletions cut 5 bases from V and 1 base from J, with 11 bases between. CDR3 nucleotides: TGTGCCAGCAGTATTAGGGGACCGAACACTGAAGCTTTCTTT. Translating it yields CASSIRGPNTEAFF.